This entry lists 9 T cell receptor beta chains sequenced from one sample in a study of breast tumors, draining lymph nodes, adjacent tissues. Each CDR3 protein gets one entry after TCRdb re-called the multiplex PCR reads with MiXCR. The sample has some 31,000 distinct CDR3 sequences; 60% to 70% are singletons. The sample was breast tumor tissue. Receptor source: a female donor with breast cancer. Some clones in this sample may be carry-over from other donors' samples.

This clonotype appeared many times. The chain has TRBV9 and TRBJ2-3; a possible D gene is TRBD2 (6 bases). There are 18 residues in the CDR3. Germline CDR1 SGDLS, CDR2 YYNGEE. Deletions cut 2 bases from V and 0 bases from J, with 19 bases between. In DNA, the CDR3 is TGTGCCAGCAGCGTCCGTTTCCTGGAGGGTAAGAGCACAGATACGCAGTATTTT. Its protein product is CASSVRFLEGKSTDTQYF.

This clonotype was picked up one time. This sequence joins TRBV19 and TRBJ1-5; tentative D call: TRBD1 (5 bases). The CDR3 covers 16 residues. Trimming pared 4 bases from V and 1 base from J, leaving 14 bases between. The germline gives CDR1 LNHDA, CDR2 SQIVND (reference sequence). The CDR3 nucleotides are TGTGCCAGTAGTAACCGACAGTTCATGAGCAATCAGCCCCAGCATTTT. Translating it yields CASSNRQFMSNQPQHF.

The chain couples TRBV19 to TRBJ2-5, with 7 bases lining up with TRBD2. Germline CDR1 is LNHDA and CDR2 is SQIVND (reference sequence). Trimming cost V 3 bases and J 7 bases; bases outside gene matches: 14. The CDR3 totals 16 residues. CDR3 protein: CASSILLAEDIGTQYF. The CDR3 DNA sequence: TGTGCCAGTAGTATCCTTCTAGCGGAAGACATTGGGACCCAGTACTTC.

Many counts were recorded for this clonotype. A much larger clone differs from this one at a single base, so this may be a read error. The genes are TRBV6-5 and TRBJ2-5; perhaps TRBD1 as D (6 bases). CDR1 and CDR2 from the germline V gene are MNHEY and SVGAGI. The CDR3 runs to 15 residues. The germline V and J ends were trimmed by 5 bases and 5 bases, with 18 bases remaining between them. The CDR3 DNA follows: TGTGCCAGCAGTCACAGGCCAGGGGTTCGGGAGACCCAGTACTTC. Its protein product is CASSHRPGVRETQYF.

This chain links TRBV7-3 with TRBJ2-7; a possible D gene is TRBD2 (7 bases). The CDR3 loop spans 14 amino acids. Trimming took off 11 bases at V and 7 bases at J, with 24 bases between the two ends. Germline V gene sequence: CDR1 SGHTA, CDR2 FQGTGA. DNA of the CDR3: TGTGCCTGGAGTCGTGGGGGGGCGATGCGTGAGCAGTACTTC. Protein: CAWSRGGAMREQYF.

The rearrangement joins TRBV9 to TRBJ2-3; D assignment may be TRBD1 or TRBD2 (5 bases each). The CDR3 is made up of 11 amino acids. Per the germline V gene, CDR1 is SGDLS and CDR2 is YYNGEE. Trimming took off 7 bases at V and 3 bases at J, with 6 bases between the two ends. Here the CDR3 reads CASEGTDTQYF. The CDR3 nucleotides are TGTGCCAGCGAGGGGACAGATACGCAGTATTTT.

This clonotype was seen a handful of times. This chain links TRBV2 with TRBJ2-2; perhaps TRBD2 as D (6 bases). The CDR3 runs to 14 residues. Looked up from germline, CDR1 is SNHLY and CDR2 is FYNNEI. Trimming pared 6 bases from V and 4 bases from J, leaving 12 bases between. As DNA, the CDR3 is TGTGCCAGCAGCCCCTGGACTACCACCGGGGAGCTGTTTTTT. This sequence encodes CASSPWTTTGELFF.

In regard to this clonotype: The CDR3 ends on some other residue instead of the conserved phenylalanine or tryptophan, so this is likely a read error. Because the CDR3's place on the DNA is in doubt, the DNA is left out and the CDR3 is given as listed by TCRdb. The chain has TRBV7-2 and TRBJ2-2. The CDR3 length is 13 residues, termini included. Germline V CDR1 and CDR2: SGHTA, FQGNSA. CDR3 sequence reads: CASSETNTGELSL.

Here the CDR3 DNA reads TGTGCCAGCAGCGTCGGACTCGGCGGGGGCTACACCTTC. Translation gives CASSVGLGGGYTF. The rearrangement joins TRBV9 to TRBJ1-2; no reliable D call. The ends were cut back, 2 bases at V and 8 bases at J, with 13 bases in the middle. Germline V gives CDR1 SGDLS, CDR2 YYNGEE. This CDR3 has 13 amino acids.